Listed below are T cell receptor beta chains from one sample, sequenced in a study of T-cell reconstitution after alpha-beta-depleted transplantation in children. One entry per CDR3 protein, called by TCRdb with MiXCR from the PCR reads. This table holds about 200,000 distinct CDR3 sequences, 7% to 9% found once. This material consisted of PBMCs, mostly from graft donor cells, taken 360 days after TCRalphabeta/CD19-depleted stem cell transplant. The origin of the receptors is a male patient aged 2-15 years who had a stem cell transplant for acute myeloid leukemia, so the T cells may come from the graft donor. Each CDR3 is given with its conserved first and last residue. D genes are given only for firm matches. Expanded clones are given a class, and other clones once, few, many or no size at all.

clone_size,j_call,d_call,v_call,cdr3_length,cdr3_nt,cdr3_aa
few,TRBJ2-4,TRBD1,TRBV12-3/TRBV12-4,14,TGTGCCAGCAGTGGGGGACAGGGGGCATACATTCAGTACTTC,CASSGGQGAYIQYF
few,TRBJ2-1,.,TRBV30,11,TGTGCCTGGAGTGTAAACAATGAGCAGTTCTTC,CAWSVNNEQFF
few,TRBJ1-5,.,TRBV12-3/TRBV12-4,14,TGTGCCAGCAGTTTTCAGGACATCGATCAGCCCCAGCATTTT,CASSFQDIDQPQHF
few,TRBJ2-1,.,TRBV12-3/TRBV12-4,11,TGTGCCAGCAGTTTCCACAATGAGCAGTTCTTC,CASSFHNEQFF
many,TRBJ2-2,.,TRBV27,15,TGTGCCAGCAGTTTCGAAGGTGTACCGGGCGGGGAGCTGTTTTTT,CASSFEGVPGGELFF
many,TRBJ2-7,TRBD2,TRBV20-1,12,TGCAGTGTAAGGACTAGCAATTACGAGCAGTACTTC,CSVRTSNYEQYF
.,TRBJ2-2,.,TRBV20-1,11,TGCAGTGCTAGCAGGGTCGGGGAGCTGTTTTTT,CSASRVGELFF
few,TRBJ1-6,.,TRBV20-1,13,TGCAGTGCTAGGACGGACGGCAATTCACCCCTCCACTTT,CSARTDGNSPLHF
.,TRBJ1-1,.,TRBV30,13,TGTGCCTGGAGTTGGGGAAAGGACACTGAAGCTTTCTTT,CAWSWGKDTEAFF
.,TRBJ2-1,TRBD2,TRBV9,15,TGTGCCAGCAGCGTAGACCGGGGGGACTACAATGAGCAGTTCTTC,CASSVDRGDYNEQFF
few,TRBJ2-1,.,TRBV5-1,15,TGCGCCAGCAGCTCCACGACAGGACTGTACAATGAGCAGTTCTTC,CASSSTTGLYNEQFF
few,TRBJ2-3,.,TRBV7-2,12,TGTGCCAGCAGCACCTCTGCAGATACGCAGTATTTT,CASSTSADTQYF
.,TRBJ2-1,.,TRBV29-1,13,TGCAGCGGCGGACCGAGGGGTCACAATGAGCAGTTCTTC,CSGGPRGHNEQFF
many,TRBJ2-1,.,TRBV20-1,17,TGCAGTGCTAGTAATGTGGTAGGTTGGCCCTCCTACAATGAGCAGTTCTTC,CSASNVVGWPSYNEQFF
few,TRBJ1-1,.,TRBV7-6,13,TGTGCCAGCAGCTTAGAGGGTCACACTGAAGCTTTCTTT,CASSLEGHTEAFF
many,TRBJ2-1,.,TRBV29-1,14,TGCAGCGTTGAGAGACGGGGGAAGATCAATGAGCAGTTCTTC,CSVERRGKINEQFF
few,TRBJ2-7,TRBD2,TRBV2,17,TGTGCCAGCAGCTACCGGAGTAGCGGGAGACCGGGCTACGAGCAGTACTTC,CASSYRSSGRPGYEQYF
.,TRBJ1-1,.,TRBV15,14,TGTGCCACCAGTGAGGACATCCGGAACACTGAAGCTTTCTTT,CATSEDIRNTEAFF
few,TRBJ2-2,.,TRBV3-1,16,TGTGCCAGCAGCCTGTGGACAGCCCTGAACACCGGGGAGCTGTTTTTT,CASSLWTALNTGELFF
many,TRBJ2-2,.,TRBV6-1,14,TGTGCCAGCAGTCGCCGGAACCTCCCAGGGGAGCTGTTTTTT,CASSRRNLPGELFF